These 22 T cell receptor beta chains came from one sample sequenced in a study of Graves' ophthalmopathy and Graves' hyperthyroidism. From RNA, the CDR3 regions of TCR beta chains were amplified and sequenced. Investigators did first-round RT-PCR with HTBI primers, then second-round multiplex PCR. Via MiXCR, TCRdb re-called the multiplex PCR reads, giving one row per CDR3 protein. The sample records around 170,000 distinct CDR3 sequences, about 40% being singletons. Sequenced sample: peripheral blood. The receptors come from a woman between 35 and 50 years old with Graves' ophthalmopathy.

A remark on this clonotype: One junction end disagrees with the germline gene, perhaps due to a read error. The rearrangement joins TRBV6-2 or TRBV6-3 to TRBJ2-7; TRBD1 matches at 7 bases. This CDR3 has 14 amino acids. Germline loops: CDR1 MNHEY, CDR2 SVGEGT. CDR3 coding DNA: TGTGCCAGCAGCCTCAGGGGGTCCTCCTACGAGCAGCACTTC. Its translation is CASSLRGSSYEQHF.

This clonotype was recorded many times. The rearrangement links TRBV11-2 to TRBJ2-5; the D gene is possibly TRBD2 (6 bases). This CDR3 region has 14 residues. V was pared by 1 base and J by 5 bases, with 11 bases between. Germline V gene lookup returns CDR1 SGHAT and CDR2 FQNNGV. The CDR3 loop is CASSLGQGGETQYF. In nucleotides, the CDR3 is TGTGCCAGCAGCTTAGGTCAGGGAGGCGAGACCCAGTACTTC.

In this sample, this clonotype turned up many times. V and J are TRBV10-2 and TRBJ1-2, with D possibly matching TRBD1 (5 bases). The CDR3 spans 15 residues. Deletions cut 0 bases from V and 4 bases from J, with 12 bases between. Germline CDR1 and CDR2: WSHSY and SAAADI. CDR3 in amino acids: CASSESPGTAYGYTF. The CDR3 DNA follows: TGCGCCAGCAGTGAGTCCCCTGGGACGGCCTATGGCTACACCTTC.

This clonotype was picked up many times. As DNA, the CDR3 is TGTGCCAGCAGTTTTAGGACACCCTACGAGCAGTACTTC. This sequence encodes CASSFRTPYEQYF. This chain uses TRBV28 with TRBJ2-7; TRBD1 is a possible D gene (5 bases). V lost 3 bases and J lost 2, with 8 bases in between. CDR3 length: 13 amino acids. Germline loops: CDR1 MDHEN, CDR2 SYDVKM.

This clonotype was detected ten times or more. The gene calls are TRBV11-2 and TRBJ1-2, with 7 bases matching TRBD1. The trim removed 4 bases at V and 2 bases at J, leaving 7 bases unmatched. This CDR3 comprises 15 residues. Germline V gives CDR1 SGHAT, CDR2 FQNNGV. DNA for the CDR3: TGTGCCAGCAGCTCAGTAAGGGGACAGAACTATGGCTACACCTTC. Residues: CASSSVRGQNYGYTF. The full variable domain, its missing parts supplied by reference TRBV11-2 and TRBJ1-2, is EAGVAQSPRYKIIEKRQSVAFWCNPISGHATLYWYQQILGQGPKLLIQFQNNGVVDDSQLPKDRFSAERLKGVDSTLKIQPAKLEDSAVYLCASSSVRGQNYGYTFGSGTRLTVV.

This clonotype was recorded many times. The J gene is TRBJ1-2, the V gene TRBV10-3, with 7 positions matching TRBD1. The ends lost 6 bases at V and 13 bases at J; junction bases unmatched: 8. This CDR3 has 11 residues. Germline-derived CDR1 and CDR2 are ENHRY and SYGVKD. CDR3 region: CAIRGTERSTF. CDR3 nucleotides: TGTGCCATCAGGGGGACAGAGAGGTCCACCTTC.

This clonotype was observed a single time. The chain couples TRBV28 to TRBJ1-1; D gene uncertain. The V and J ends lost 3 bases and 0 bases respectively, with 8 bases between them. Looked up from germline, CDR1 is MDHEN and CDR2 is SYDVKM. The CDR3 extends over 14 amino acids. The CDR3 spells CASSFHRLNTEAFF. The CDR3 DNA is TGTGCCAGCAGTTTCCACAGACTGAACACTGAAGCTTTCTTT.

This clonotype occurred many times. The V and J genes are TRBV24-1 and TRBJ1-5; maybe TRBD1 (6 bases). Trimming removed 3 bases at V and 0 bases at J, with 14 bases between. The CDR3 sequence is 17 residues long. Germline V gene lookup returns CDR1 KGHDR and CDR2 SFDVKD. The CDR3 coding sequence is TGTGCCACCAGTGATGCGCAGGGGCCTTATAGCAATCAGCCCCAGCATTTT. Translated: CATSDAQGPYSNQPQHF.

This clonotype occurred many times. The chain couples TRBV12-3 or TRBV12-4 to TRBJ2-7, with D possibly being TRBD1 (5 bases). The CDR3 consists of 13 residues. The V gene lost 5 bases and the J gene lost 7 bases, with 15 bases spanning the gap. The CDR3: CASSQSGHWEQYF. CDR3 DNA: TGTGCCAGCAGTCAATCCGGACATTGGGAGCAGTACTTC.

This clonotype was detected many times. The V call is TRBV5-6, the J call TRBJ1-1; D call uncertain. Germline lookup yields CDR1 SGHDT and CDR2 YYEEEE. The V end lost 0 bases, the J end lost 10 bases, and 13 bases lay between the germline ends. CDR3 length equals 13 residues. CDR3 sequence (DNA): TGTGCCAGCAGCTTGGTCCCGGGGAGTGGAGCTTTCTTT. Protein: CASSLVPGSGAFF. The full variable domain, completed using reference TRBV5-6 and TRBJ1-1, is DAGVTQSPTHLIKTRGQQVTLRCSPKSGHDTVSWYQQALGQGPQFIFQYYEEEERQRGNFPDRFSGHQFPNYSSELNVNALLLGDSALYLCASSLVPGSGAFFGQGTRLTVV.

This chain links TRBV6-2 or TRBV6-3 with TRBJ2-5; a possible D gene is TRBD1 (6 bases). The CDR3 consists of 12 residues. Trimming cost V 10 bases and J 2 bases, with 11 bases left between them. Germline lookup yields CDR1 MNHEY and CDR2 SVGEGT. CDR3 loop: CATAGVQETQYF. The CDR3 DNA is TGTGCCACCGCAGGGGTACAAGAGACCCAGTACTTC.

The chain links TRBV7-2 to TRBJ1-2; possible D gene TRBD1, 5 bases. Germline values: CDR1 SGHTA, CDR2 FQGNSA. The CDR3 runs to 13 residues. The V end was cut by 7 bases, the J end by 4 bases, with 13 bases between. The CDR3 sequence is CASTMGQAYGYTF. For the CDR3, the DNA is TGTGCCAGCACCATGGGGCAGGCCTATGGCTACACCTTC.

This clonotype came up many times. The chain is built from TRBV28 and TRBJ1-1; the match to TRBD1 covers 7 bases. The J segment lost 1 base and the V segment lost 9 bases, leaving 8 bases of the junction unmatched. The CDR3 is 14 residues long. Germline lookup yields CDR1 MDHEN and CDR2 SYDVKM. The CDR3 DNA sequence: TGTGCCAGTGAACAGGGGCTTGGGAACACTGAAGCTTTCTTT. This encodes CASEQGLGNTEAFF.

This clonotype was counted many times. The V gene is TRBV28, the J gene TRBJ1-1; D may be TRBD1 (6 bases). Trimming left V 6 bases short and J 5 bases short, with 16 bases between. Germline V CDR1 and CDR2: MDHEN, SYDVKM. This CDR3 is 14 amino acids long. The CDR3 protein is CASRGITGRTEAFF. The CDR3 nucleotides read TGTGCCAGCAGGGGGATTACAGGGCGTACTGAAGCTTTCTTT.

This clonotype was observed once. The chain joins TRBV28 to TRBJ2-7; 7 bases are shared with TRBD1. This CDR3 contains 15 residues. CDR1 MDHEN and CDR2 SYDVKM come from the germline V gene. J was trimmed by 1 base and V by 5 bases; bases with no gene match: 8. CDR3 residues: CASSIPGTVSYEQYF. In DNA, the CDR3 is TGTGCCAGCAGTATCCCCGGGACAGTATCCTACGAGCAGTACTTC.

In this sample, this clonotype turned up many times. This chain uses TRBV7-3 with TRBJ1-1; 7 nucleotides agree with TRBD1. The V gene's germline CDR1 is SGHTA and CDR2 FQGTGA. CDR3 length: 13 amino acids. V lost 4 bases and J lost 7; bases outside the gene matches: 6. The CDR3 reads CASSSTGASEAFF. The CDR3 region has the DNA TGTGCCAGCAGCTCTACAGGGGCTAGTGAAGCTTTCTTT.

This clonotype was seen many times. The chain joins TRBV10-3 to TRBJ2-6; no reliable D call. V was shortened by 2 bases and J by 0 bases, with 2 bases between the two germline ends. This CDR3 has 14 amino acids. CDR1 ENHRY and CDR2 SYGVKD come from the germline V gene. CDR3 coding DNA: TGTGCCATCAGTGAGGACTCTGGGGCCAACGTCCTGACTTTC. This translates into CAISEDSGANVLTF.

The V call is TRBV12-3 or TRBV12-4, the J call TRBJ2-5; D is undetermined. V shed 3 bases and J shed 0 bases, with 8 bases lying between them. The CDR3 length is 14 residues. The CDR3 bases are TGTGCCAGCAGTTTCGGAACCTACCAAGAGACCCAGTACTTC. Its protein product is CASSFGTYQETQYF.

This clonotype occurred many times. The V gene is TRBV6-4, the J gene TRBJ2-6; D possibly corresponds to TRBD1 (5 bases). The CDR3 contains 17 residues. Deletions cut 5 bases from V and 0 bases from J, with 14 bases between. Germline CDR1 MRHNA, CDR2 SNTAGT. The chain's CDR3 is CASSRQTPSSGANVLTF. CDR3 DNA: TGTGCCAGCAGTCGACAGACTCCCAGCTCTGGGGCCAACGTCCTGACTTTC.

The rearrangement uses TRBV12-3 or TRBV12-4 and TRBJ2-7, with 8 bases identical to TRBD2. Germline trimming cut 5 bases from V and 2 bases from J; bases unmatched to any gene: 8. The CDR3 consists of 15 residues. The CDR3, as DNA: TGTGCCAGCAGTGATACTAGCGGCCTCCCCTACGAGCAGTACTTC. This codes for CASSDTSGLPYEQYF.

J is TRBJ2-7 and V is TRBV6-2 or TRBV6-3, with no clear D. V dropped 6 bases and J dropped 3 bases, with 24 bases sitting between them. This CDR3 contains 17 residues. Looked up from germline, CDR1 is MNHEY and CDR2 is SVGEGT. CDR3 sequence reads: CASSDPLRAVSNYEQYF. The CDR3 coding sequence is TGTGCCAGCAGCGACCCTCTGCGTGCAGTAAGTAACTACGAGCAGTACTTC.

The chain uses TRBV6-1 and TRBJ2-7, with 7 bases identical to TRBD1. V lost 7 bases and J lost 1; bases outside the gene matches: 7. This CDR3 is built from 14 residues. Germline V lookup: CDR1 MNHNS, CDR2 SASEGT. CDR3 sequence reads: CASTRMGQSYEQYF. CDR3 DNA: TGTGCCAGCACTCGAATGGGACAGTCCTACGAGCAGTACTTC.